This is a list of T cell receptor beta chains from one sample in a study of identical twins' blood T cells. TCRdb reprocessed the 5' RACE reads via MiXCR and lists one record per CDR3 protein. The sample lists hundreds of thousands of distinct CDR3 sequences; over 25% were seen once. What was sequenced was PBMCs. Source of these receptors: a woman between 18 and 49 years old in good health. Each CDR3 is given with its conserved first and last residue. A D gene is named only where the DNA matches it firmly. Size is stated for part of the rows, as once, few or many counts, or as a class when the clone is expanded.

J,D,V,size,DNA,CDR3
TRBJ2-1,NA,TRBV19,NA,TGTGCCAGTAGTATACCATTTAGACCACGGTACAATGAGCAGTTCTTC,CASSIPFRPRYNEQFF
TRBJ1-3,NA,TRBV3-1,few,TGTGCCAGCAGCCAACAATCCGGGGCCCGCGCCATATATTTT,CASSQQSGARAIYF
TRBJ2-2,NA,TRBV5-1,NA,TGCGCCAGCAGCTTGGCGACTATCTCTAATTCCGGGGAGCTGTTTTTT,CASSLATISNSGELFF
TRBJ2-1,TRBD2,TRBV6-1,many,TGTGCCAGCAGTCTTGGACTAGCCCACAATGAGCAGTTCTTC,CASSLGLAHNEQFF
TRBJ2-3,TRBD2,TRBV19,NA,TGTGCCAGTAAGAGGACTAGCGTCACAGATAGGCAGTATTTT,CASKRTSVTDRQYF
TRBJ2-7,NA,TRBV6-6,few,TGTGCCAGTAGGGACACCTCCTACGAGCAGTACTTC,CASRDTSYEQYF
TRBJ1-1,NA,TRBV19,NA,TGTGCCAGTAGGGAAGGGGGGCAATATATGAACACTGAAGCTTTCTTT,CASREGGQYMNTEAFF
TRBJ2-1,TRBD2,TRBV4-2,few,TGTGCCAGCAGCCAAGATATAAGAGCTAGCGGCGCTAATGAGCAGTTCTTC,CASSQDIRASGANEQFF
TRBJ2-1,NA,TRBV10-2,few,TGCGCCAGCAGTGGCGGCAATGAGCAGTTCTTC,CASSGGNEQFF
TRBJ2-2,NA,TRBV5-5,NA,TGTGCCAGCAGCTTGAAGGAGCAACACACCGGGGAGCTGTTTTTT,CASSLKEQHTGELFF
TRBJ2-1,TRBD2,TRBV5-1,few,TGCGCCAGCAGCTTGGCCCTGATAGCGGGAGGTAATTACAATGAGCAGTTCTTC,CASSLALIAGGNYNEQFF
TRBJ1-3,NA,TRBV3-1,NA,TGTGCCAGCAGTTTCCGACGTCTAGACTCTGGAAACACCATATATTTT,CASSFRRLDSGNTIYF
TRBJ1-1,NA,TRBV4-1,NA,TGCGCCAGCAGCCAAGGGGGACACTCTGAAGCTTTCTTT,CASSQGGHSEAFF
TRBJ2-3,NA,TRBV2,NA,TGTGCCAGCAGGGAGACAGTTCTGGATACGCAGTATTTT,CASRETVLDTQYF
TRBJ1-2,NA,TRBV24-1,NA,TGTGCCACCAGTAAGGGCGCAGGGGACGGCTACACCTTC,CATSKGAGDGYTF
TRBJ1-5,TRBD1,TRBV6-5,few,TGTGCCAGCAGTTCCACGACAGGGATTGCGATTCAGCCCCAGCATTTT,CASSSTTGIAIQPQHF
TRBJ2-3,NA,TRBV10-1,few,TGCGCCAGCAGTCCTACTCCGACCATAGCAGATACGCAGTATTTT,CASSPTPTIADTQYF
TRBJ1-5,NA,TRBV28,NA,TGTGCCAGCAGTTTTCCCGGAGGGGGCAATCAGCCCCAGCATTTT,CASSFPGGGNQPQHF
TRBJ1-4,NA,TRBV15,NA,TGTGCCACCAGCAGAGGGGCAGGGAGGAATGAAAAACTGTTTTTT,CATSRGAGRNEKLFF
TRBJ1-4,NA,TRBV25-1,few,TGTGCCAGCCGCAACCAGGGGAATGAAAAACTGTTTTTT,CASRNQGNEKLFF
TRBJ1-5,NA,TRBV2,many,TGTGCCAGCAGCGTGGGGGATCAGCCCCAGCATTTT,CASSVGDQPQHF
TRBJ1-4,NA,TRBV20-1,few,TGCAGTGCTAGAGACAGGCGAGCAACTAATGAAAAACTGTTTTTT,CSARDRRATNEKLFF
TRBJ2-2,NA,TRBV6-5,NA,TGTGCCAGCACGAGAGGGACATCCCCGAACACCGGGGAGCTGTTTTTT,CASTRGTSPNTGELFF